One and the same sample provided the 9 T cell receptor beta chains below, sequenced in a study of T-cell memory formation after mild COVID-19. A single record per CDR3 protein comes from TCRdb applying MiXCR to the 5' RACE reads. The sample has 130,000 to 150,000 distinct CDR3 sequences; roughly 19% are singletons. Sequenced: PBMCs or a T cell subset sorted from them (not recorded which). These receptors came from an adult woman who had mild COVID-19 (a few samples of this study predate the infection). Cell type and time point are not known.

The gene calls are TRBV11-2 and TRBJ2-1, with D unclear. Germline V gene sequence: CDR1 SGHAT, CDR2 FQNNGV. This CDR3 contains 11 residues. V was shortened by 4 bases and J by 9 bases, with 7 bases between the two germline ends. CDR3 nucleotide sequence: TGTGCCAGCAGCTCGGGTCCTGAGCAGTTCTTC. Amino acids: CASSSGPEQFF.

This clonotype came up a few times. V gene TRBV6-5 combines with J gene TRBJ2-3, with no clear D. The CDR3 is made up of 13 amino acids. The germline V gene has CDR1 MNHEY and CDR2 SVGAGI. Trimming shortened V by 4 bases and J by 1 base, and 6 bases separated the two germline ends. CDR3 in amino acids: CASSFPGTDTQYF. The CDR3 DNA follows: TGTGCCAGCAGTTTTCCTGGCACAGATACGCAGTATTTT.

This clonotype turned up a few times. The rearrangement links TRBV7-9 to TRBJ2-5; D gene ambiguous. Trimming removed 2 bases from V and 2 bases from J, with 18 bases in between. The germline CDR1 and CDR2 sequences are SEHNR and FQNEAQ (reference sequence). This CDR3 region has 17 residues. The DNA for the CDR3 is TGTGCCAGCAGCTTAAATCACCGGGCCTTCCGGCAAGAGACCCAGTACTTC. Amino acids: CASSLNHRAFRQETQYF.

V gene TRBV7-8 combines with J gene TRBJ2-7, with unresolved D. Trimming removed 4 bases at V and 5 bases at J, with 15 bases between. Germline assignment: CDR1 SGHVS and CDR2 FQNEAQ. The CDR3 loop spans 14 amino acids. CDR3 amino acids: CASSSSRVEHEQYF. CDR3 nucleotides: TGTGCCAGCAGCTCGAGTCGTGTGGAACACGAGCAGTACTTC.

This chain connects TRBV5-1 to TRBJ2-7; D is tentatively TRBD1 or TRBD2 (5 bases each). V lost 3 bases and J 5 bases, leaving 15 bases between the germline ends. The V gene's germline CDR1 is SGHRS and CDR2 YFSETQ. The CDR3 length is 14 residues. The CDR3 DNA follows: TGCGCCAGCAGCTGGGGCCCAGGGAGCAACGAGCAGTACTTC. It codes for CASSWGPGSNEQYF.

The gene calls are TRBV6-5 and TRBJ2-1; 8 bases agree with TRBD2. Germline V gene data show CDR1 as MNHEY and CDR2 as SVGAGI. After removal of 2 bases from V and 2 bases from J, the junction contained 2 bases not matched to a gene. The CDR3 has 15 residues. CDR3 sequence reads: CASSYAGGTYNEQFF. In DNA, the CDR3 is TGTGCCAGCAGTTACGCGGGGGGAACCTACAATGAGCAGTTCTTC.

This sequence joins TRBV14 and TRBJ2-1; 7 nucleotides line up with TRBD2. CDR3 length: 16 residues. With V trimmed by 0 bases and J by 10 bases, 12 bases remained unmatched. Germline CDR1 SGHDN, CDR2 FVKESK. The CDR3 DNA sequence: TGTGCCAGCAGCCAAGACTTGAGGGCCAAGGGAGGGGAGCAGTTCTTC. As protein: CASSQDLRAKGGEQFF.

This chain links TRBV7-9 with TRBJ2-3; 8 bases fit TRBD1. Per the germline V gene, CDR1 is SEHNR and CDR2 is FQNEAQ (reference sequence). V lost 8 bases and J lost 4; bases outside the gene matches: 8. The CDR3 is 14 amino acids. The chain's CDR3 is CASARAGGADTQYF. The CDR3 coding sequence is TGTGCCAGCGCGAGGGCAGGGGGCGCAGATACGCAGTATTTT.

This clonotype appeared a few times. The CDR3 DNA follows: TGCGCCAGCGGGGCCGAGAGATACAATGAGCAGTTCTTC. It specifies CASGAERYNEQFF. The chain employs TRBV5-1 and TRBJ2-1; D possibly corresponds to TRBD1 (5 bases). Germline CDR1 SGHRS, CDR2 YFSETQ. Trimming left V 7 bases short and J 4 bases short, with 12 bases between. The CDR3 has 13 amino acids.